This passage covers 7 T cell receptor beta chains from one sample sequenced in a study of cytomegalovirus exposure and HLA in healthy donors. Amplification used 60 Vbeta primers and 13 Jbeta primers. Here immunoSEQ multiplex PCR was the method, and the copy in TCRdb shows in-frame clones only, minus some. The top ten hold 4.3% of the sample, which has about 130,000 clones, under 80% seen once. Sequenced material: PBMCs. The receptors derive from a man aged 18 to 29 in good health and CMV-seropositive.

The gene calls are TRBV10-3 and TRBJ1-2; 8 bases line up with TRBD1. This CDR3 is 16 amino acids long. The ends lost 5 bases at V and 3 bases at J; junction bases unmatched: 11. Germline CDR1 ENHRY, CDR2 SYGVKD. The CDR3 DNA sequence: TGTGCCATCAGTCTTAGTCCCGGGACAGGAGACTATGGCTACACCTTC. Translated, it gives CAISLSPGTGDYGYTF.

The CDR3 here is CASSSDLQSYNEQFF. The CDR3 region has the DNA TGTGCCAGCAGTTCCGACTTGCAATCCTACAATGAGCAGTTCTTC. The chain links TRBV6-5 to TRBJ2-1, with no clear D. The ends were cut back, 4 bases at V and 1 base at J, with 11 bases in the middle. The CDR3 covers 15 residues. The germline V gene encodes CDR1 MNHEY and CDR2 SVGAGI.

This clone was observed a few times. The chain employs TRBV6-1 and TRBJ2-7; D uncertain. This CDR3 has 14 amino acids. The V gene's germline CDR1 is MNHNS and CDR2 SASEGT. With 6 bases removed from V and 0 bases from J, the gap between germline ends came to 12 bases. The CDR3 loop reads CASSEFASSYEQYF. The CDR3, as DNA: TGTGCCAGCAGCGAATTCGCGTCCTCCTACGAGCAGTACTTC.

This clone appeared a few times. The chain employs TRBV5-1 and TRBJ1-2, with TRBD1 matching over 9 bases. Trimming took 5 bases from V and 5 from J; bases not matched to a gene: 7. The CDR3 runs 14 residues. Germline CDR1 is SGHRS and CDR2 is YFSETQ. The CDR3 region is CASSLQGAGYGYTF. The CDR3 coding sequence is TGCGCCAGCAGTTTACAGGGGGCCGGGTATGGCTACACCTTC.

V usage is TRBV18 and J usage is TRBJ1-4; D is possibly TRBD1 (6 bases). Per germline, CDR1 KGHSH and CDR2 LQKENI. Trimming removed 3 bases at V and 0 bases at J, with 11 bases between. This CDR3 has 16 residues. The CDR3 loop is CASSPRTEATNEKLFF. In DNA, the CDR3 is TGTGCCAGCTCACCTCGGACAGAAGCAACTAATGAAAAACTGTTTTTT.

In DNA, the CDR3 is TGTGCCAGCAGTTTATCCTATAGCGGGTCTGGGGCCAACGTCCTGACTTTC. It yields the protein CASSLSYSGSGANVLTF. J is TRBJ2-6 and V is TRBV28; TRBD2 matches 7 bases. The CDR3 consists of 17 residues. CDR1 MDHEN and CDR2 SYDVKM come from the germline V gene. J was trimmed by 1 base and V by 1 base; bases with no gene match: 4.

The rearrangement links TRBV10-1 to TRBJ2-2; TRBD1 might be the D (8 bases). V was shortened by 7 bases and J by 0 bases, with 12 bases between the two germline ends. In germline, CDR1 is WNHNN, CDR2 SYGVQD (reference sequence). CDR3 size: 15 residues. For the CDR3, the DNA is TGCGCCAGCAAGCGGGACAGGACGAACACCGGGGAGCTGTTTTTT. Its protein is CASKRDRTNTGELFF.